The sequence of this T cell receptor (beta chain) was determined in a study of cytomegalovirus exposure and HLA in healthy donors. Study-wide points: Per a later analysis, HLA-associated TCR beta chains showed more clonal expansion than other, equally common TCR beta chains. In most subjects, TCR beta sequences reportedly gave accurate predictions of HLA-A and HLA-B alleles.

With regard to this clone: The antigen is undetermined.

The CDR3 loop spans 18 amino acids. V lost 0 bases and J lost 2; bases outside the gene matches: 8. Germline CDR1 is MNHEY and CDR2 is SMNVEV (reference sequence). PCR was performed using 60 Vbeta and 13 Jbeta primers. Sequencing used immunoSEQ multiplex PCR; TCRdb keeps in-frame clones, though not all of them. Of roughly 200,000 clones detected, approximately 80% appear once; the ten largest clones hold under 3%. This TCR was recovered from a woman in her twenties or thirties in good health and CMV-seronegative. Sequenced: PBMCs. This chain joins TRBV27 and TRBJ2-2; 8 bases agree with TRBD2. As DNA, the CDR3 is TGTGCCAGCAGTTTATCCATCCCTCGGACTAGCAACACCGGGGAGCTGTTTTTT. Translation: CASSLSIPRTSNTGELFF.